This is a list of T cell receptor beta chains from one sample in a study of T cells in Graves' hyperthyroidism and ophthalmopathy. TCRdb re-analysed the multiplex PCR reads in MiXCR, keeping a single row per CDR3 protein. The data contain under 350,000 distinct CDR3 sequences, 15% to 20% of them seen just once; the ten biggest clones take up around 58%. Material for sequencing was blood. All receptors derive from a woman aged 60-75 years with Graves' ophthalmopathy. CDR3s include the opening cysteine and the closing phenylalanine or tryptophan. A D gene is named only where the DNA matches it firmly. Clone size appears in some rows only: once, few, many, or a class for an expanded clone.

v_call	d_call	clone_size	cdr3_length	j_call	cdr3_aa	cdr3_nt
TRBV19	.	.	18	TRBJ2-1	CASSIDPTFAGSYNEQFF	TGTGCCAGTAGTATAGACCCGACGTTTGCGGGAAGCTACAATGAGCAGTTCTTC
TRBV7-2	TRBD1	many	13	TRBJ2-7	CASSTRQGYEQYF	TGTGCCAGCAGCACCCGACAGGGCTACGAGCAGTACTTC
TRBV25-1	TRBD2	many	17	TRBJ2-1	CASSLYRTSASYNEQFF	TGTGCCAGCAGCCTTTATAGGACTAGCGCTTCCTACAATGAGCAGTTCTTC
TRBV20-1	TRBD1	many	14	TRBJ2-5	CSAQLGQGGETQYF	TGCAGTGCTCAACTCGGACAGGGGGGAGAGACCCAGTACTTC
TRBV20-1	TRBD2	many	14	TRBJ2-1	CSARDTRGYNEQFF	TGCAGTGCTAGAGATACGCGGGGGTACAATGAGCAGTTCTTC
TRBV20-1	.	many	12	TRBJ2-3	CSAPAGVDTQYF	TGCAGTGCCCCGGCAGGGGTAGATACGCAGTATTTT
TRBV28	.	.	15	TRBJ2-7	CASNSPLQGPLEQYF	TGTGCCAGCAACTCCCCCTTACAGGGACCCCTCGAGCAGTACTTC
TRBV2	TRBD1	few	15	TRBJ2-5	CASSGDRGELETQYF	TGTGCCAGCAGTGGGGACAGGGGGGAGTTAGAGACCCAGTACTTC
TRBV25-1	TRBD1	.	18	TRBJ2-3	CASSPVFPGQGWTDTQYF	TGTGCCAGCAGCCCTGTTTTTCCGGGACAGGGATGGACAGATACGCAGTATTTT
TRBV18	.	.	13	TRBJ2-7	CASSPRGKGEQYF	TGTGCCAGCTCACCGCGCGGCAAGGGCGAGCAGTACTTC
TRBV5-1	TRBD1	many	15	TRBJ2-7	CASSEGTADAYEQYF	TGCGCCAGCAGCGAGGGGACAGCTGATGCCTACGAGCAGTACTTC
TRBV7-2	TRBD2	many	16	TRBJ2-7	CASSLGIIAGPYEQYF	TGTGCCAGCAGCTTAGGAATCATAGCGGGACCCTACGAGCAGTACTTC
TRBV27	TRBD1	.	15	TRBJ1-1	CASSFRTGTNTEAFF	TGTGCCAGCAGTTTCCGGACAGGGACGAACACTGAAGCTTTCTTT
TRBV18	.	many	13	TRBJ2-7	CASSPTDTYEQYF	TGTGCCAGCTCACCGACAGATACCTACGAGCAGTACTTC
TRBV7-2	TRBD2	.	16	TRBJ2-5	CASSLRAGGFQEAQYF	TGTGCCAGCAGCTTAAGGGCGGGAGGCTTCCAAGAGGCCCAGTACTTC
TRBV5-6	TRBD1	.	15	TRBJ2-7	CASSLVGTGLYEQYF	TGTGCCAGCAGCTTGGTCGGGACAGGGCTCTACGAGCAGTACTTC
TRBV5-6	.	few	14	TRBJ2-4	CASRPRRVQNIQYF	TGTGCCAGCCGGCCTCGGAGGGTCCAAAACATTCAGTACTTC
TRBV10-2	TRBD1	.	14	TRBJ2-5	CASVKGATGETQYF	TGCGCCAGCGTGAAGGGGGCGACCGGAGAGACCCAGTACTTC
TRBV18	TRBD1	many	15	TRBJ2-3	CASSPGTGGTDTQYF	TGTGCCAGCTCACCCGGGACAGGGGGCACAGATACGCAGTATTTT
TRBV20-1	TRBD2	many	17	TRBJ2-7	CSARDSRGTSFTYEQYF	TGCAGTGCTAGAGATTCGAGGGGGACTAGCTTCACCTACGAGCAGTACTTC
TRBV2	.	.	8	TRBJ2-3	CAGYTQYF	TGTGCCGGGTATACGCAGTATTTT
TRBV20-1	TRBD1	few	16	TRBJ1-6	CSARTGGLSSDSPLHF	TGCAGTGCTAGGACAGGGGGACTATCATCCGATTCACCCCTCCACTTT
TRBV28	.	few	14	TRBJ1-5	CASSLSPDNQPQHF	TGTGCCAGCAGTTTATCCCCAGACAATCAGCCCCAGCATTTT
TRBV29-1	.	few	12	TRBJ1-5	CSVAGMDQPQHF	TGCAGCGTTGCAGGGATGGATCAGCCCCAGCATTTT
TRBV10-3	TRBD1	.	16	TRBJ2-7	CAISESPGQGLYEQYF	TGTGCCATCAGTGAGTCTCCGGGACAGGGGTTGTACGAGCAGTACTTC
TRBV6-2/TRBV6-3	.	many	14	TRBJ1-6	CASSPGSGNSPLHF	TGTGCCAGCAGCCCAGGGTCTGGAAATTCACCCCTCCACTTT
TRBV4-2	.	many	12	TRBJ1-1	CASSHTGWEAFF	TGTGCCAGCAGCCACACAGGATGGGAAGCTTTCTTT
TRBV4-1	.	many	14	TRBJ2-5	CASSRQVIQETQYF	TGCGCCAGCAGTCGACAGGTGATCCAAGAGACCCAGTACTTC
TRBV5-4	TRBD1	many	14	TRBJ2-1	CASSGVTGDNEQFF	TGTGCCAGCAGCGGGGTGACAGGGGACAATGAGCAGTTCTTC
TRBV4-2	TRBD2	.	15	TRBJ2-7	CASSQDSGNSYEQYF	TGTGCCAGCAGCCAAGATAGCGGGAACTCCTACGAGCAGTACTTC
TRBV15	TRBD2	few	17	TRBJ2-3	CVTSRSGLAVPSDTQYF	TGTGTCACCAGCAGGTCGGGACTAGCGGTGCCTTCAGATACGCAGTATTTT
TRBV2	.	.	12	TRBJ1-2	CASSLTRYGYTF	TGTGCCAGCAGTTTAACTCGCTATGGCTACACCTTC
TRBV28	.	many	15	TRBJ1-4	CASSLTGATNEKLFF	TGTGCCAGCAGTCTGACCGGAGCAACTAATGAAAAACTGTTTTTT
TRBV7-2	TRBD1	many	15	TRBJ2-7	CASSRVGDRNYEQYF	TGTGCCAGCAGCCGTGTAGGGGACAGAAACTACGAGCAGTACTTC
TRBV20-1	.	many	15	TRBJ2-1	CSAREAELTYNEQFF	TGCAGTGCTAGGGAAGCGGAACTCACCTACAATGAGCAGTTCTTC
TRBV18	.	many	14	TRBJ2-7	CASSRQDLIYEQYF	TGTGCCAGCTCCCGACAGGACCTAATTTACGAGCAGTACTTC
TRBV5-1	.	many	16	TRBJ2-2	CASSLEQVRNTGELFF	TGCGCCAGCAGCTTAGAACAGGTCCGGAACACCGGGGAGCTGTTTTTT
TRBV7-7	.	few	12	TRBJ1-6	CASSFPRILYHF	TGTGCCAGCAGTTTCCCCCGGATACTGTACCACTTT
TRBV5-1	.	many	15	TRBJ1-2	CASSWGSGNNYGYTF	TGCGCCAGCAGCTGGGGTTCCGGGAACAACTATGGCTACACCTTC
TRBV12-3/TRBV12-4	TRBD1	.	16	TRBJ1-4	CASSRLSDRVGEKLFF	TGTGCCAGCAGCCGATTATCGGACAGGGTGGGCGAAAAACTGTTTTTT
TRBV4-3	.	many	16	TRBJ1-1	CASSQAIVGVNTEAFF	TGCGCCAGCAGCCAAGCCATAGTTGGTGTGAACACTGAAGCTTTCTTT
TRBV9	.	.	13	TRBJ2-7	CARTNMAIYEQYF	TGTGCCAGGACGAACATGGCAATCTACGAGCAGTACTTC
TRBV7-6	.	few	14	TRBJ2-2	CASSLRVNAGELFF	TGTGCCAGCAGCTTAAGGGTAAACGCCGGGGAGCTGTTTTTT
TRBV4-2	.	few	14	TRBJ1-1	CASRRDGGNTEAFF	TGTGCCAGCAGAAGGGACGGGGGGAACACTGAAGCTTTCTTT
TRBV28	.	many	13	TRBJ1-1	CASSPPLNTEAFF	TGTGCCAGCAGTCCCCCATTGAACACTGAAGCTTTCTTT
TRBV28	.	many	13	TRBJ2-1	CASTTPAAVEQFF	TGTGCCAGCACCACCCCCGCCGCCGTAGAGCAGTTCTTC
TRBV20-1	.	many	14	TRBJ1-5	CSAREGSPNQPQHF	TGCAGTGCTAGAGAGGGCAGTCCTAATCAGCCCCAGCATTTT
TRBV7-2	TRBD2	many	15	TRBJ2-1	CASGLAGGRYGEQFF	TGTGCCAGCGGACTAGCGGGGGGGCGGTATGGTGAGCAGTTCTTC
TRBV10-2	TRBD2	.	15	TRBJ2-7	CATLPPTSGPYEQYF	TGCGCCACCCTACCCCCGACTAGCGGCCCCTACGAGCAGTACTTC
TRBV4-2	.	.	17	TRBJ2-6	CASSQETGPSGANVLTF	TGTGCCAGCAGCCAAGAAACAGGGCCTTCTGGGGCCAACGTCCTGACTTTC
TRBV29-1	.	few	14	TRBJ1-1	CSVARGTAGTEAFF	TGCAGCGTCGCGCGGGGGACGGCGGGAACTGAAGCTTTCTTT
TRBV7-6	.	.	13	TRBJ1-1	CASSLAFASEAFF	TGTGCCAGCAGCTTAGCTTTTGCCAGTGAAGCTTTCTTT
TRBV7-2	.	many	14	TRBJ2-7	CASSLDFWTYEQYF	TGTGCCAGCAGCTTAGACTTCTGGACCTACGAGCAGTACTTC
TRBV4-1	.	many	14	TRBJ1-2	CASSQRGVGYGYTF	TGCGCCAGCAGCCAGCGGGGGGTTGGTTATGGCTACACCTTC
TRBV5-1	TRBD2	.	17	TRBJ2-3	CASSSRSGGPPPNTQYF	TGCGCCAGCAGTTCCCGAAGCGGGGGCCCCCCCCCTAATACGCAGTATTTT